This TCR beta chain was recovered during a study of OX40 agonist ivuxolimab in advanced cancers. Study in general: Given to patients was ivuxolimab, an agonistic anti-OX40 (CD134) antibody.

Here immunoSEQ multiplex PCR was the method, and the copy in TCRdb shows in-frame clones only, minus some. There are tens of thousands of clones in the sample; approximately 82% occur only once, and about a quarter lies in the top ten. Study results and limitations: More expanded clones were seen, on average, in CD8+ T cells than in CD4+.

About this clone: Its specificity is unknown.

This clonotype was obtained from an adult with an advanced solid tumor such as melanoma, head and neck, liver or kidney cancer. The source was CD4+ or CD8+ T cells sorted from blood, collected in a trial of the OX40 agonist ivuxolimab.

CDR3 amino acids: CATSRDRQGVITGELFF. CDR3 coding DNA: TGTGCCACCAGCAGAGATAGGCAGGGGGTAATCACCGGGGAGCTGTTTTTT. The chain joins TRBV15 to TRBJ2-2; 7 nucleotides agree with TRBD1. CDR3 length equals 17 residues. CDR1 is LNHNV, CDR2 YYDKDF, per germline (reference sequence). V trimming: 0 bases; J trimming: 4 bases; junction bases outside the gene matches: 8.